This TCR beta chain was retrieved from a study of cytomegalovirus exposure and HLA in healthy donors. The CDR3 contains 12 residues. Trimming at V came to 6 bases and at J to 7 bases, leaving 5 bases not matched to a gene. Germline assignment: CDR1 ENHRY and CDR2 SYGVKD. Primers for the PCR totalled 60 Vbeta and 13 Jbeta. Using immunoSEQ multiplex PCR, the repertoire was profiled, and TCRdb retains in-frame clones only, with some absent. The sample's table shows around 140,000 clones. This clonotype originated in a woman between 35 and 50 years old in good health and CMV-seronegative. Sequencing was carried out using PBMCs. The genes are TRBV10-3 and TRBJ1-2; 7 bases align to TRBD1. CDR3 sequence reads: CAISTGDSGYTF. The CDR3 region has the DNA TGTGCCATCAGCACAGGGGATAGTGGCTACACCTTC.